A single sample is the source of the 10 T cell receptor beta chains below, sequenced in a study of high-grade serous ovarian cancer treatment subgroups. Using immunoSEQ multiplex PCR, the repertoire was profiled, and TCRdb retains in-frame clones only, with some absent. The sample includes approximately 4,000 clones, approximately 71% of them seen just once. Tumor samples were obtained before definitive surgery or chemotherapy. The sequenced sample consisted of tumor tissue. These receptors originate from a human donor with high-grade serous ovarian cancer.

Only a few counts were recorded for this clone. The gene calls are TRBV10-2 and TRBJ1-1; 7 positions agree with TRBD1. V gave up 8 bases and J gave up 4 bases; unmatched junction bases: 10. Germline-derived CDR1 and CDR2 are WSHSY and SAAADI. The CDR3 loop spans 14 amino acids. The CDR3 bases are TGCGCCAGCTCCGGGACAGCGATCGGCACTGAAGCTTTCTTT. Residues: CASSGTAIGTEAFF.

This chain joins TRBV30 and TRBJ2-5, with TRBD1 matching 7 bases. Germline CDR1 reads GTSNPN; CDR2 reads SVGIG (reference sequence). The CDR3 spans 15 residues. With 2 bases clipped from V and 7 bases from J, the junction kept 13 bases outside the gene matches. In DNA form, the CDR3 reads TGTGCCTGGAGTCTTGTGACAGGGATTTTGGGGACCCAGTACTTC. This gives the protein CAWSLVTGILGTQYF.

The J gene is TRBJ2-3, the V gene TRBV30; 9 bases are a match to TRBD2. Germline V gene data show CDR1 as GTSNPN and CDR2 as SVGIG (reference sequence). V shed 0 bases, J shed 4 bases, and the junction held 5 bases outside the gene matches. This CDR3 spans 15 amino acids. The CDR3 here is CAWSVASGISDTQYF. Written as DNA, the CDR3 is TGTGCCTGGAGTGTAGCTAGCGGGATCTCAGATACGCAGTATTTT.

The J gene is TRBJ2-7, the V gene TRBV2; TRBD1 matches 7 bases. The J segment lost 5 bases and the V segment lost 3 bases, leaving 4 bases of the junction unmatched. The CDR3 runs 13 residues. The germline CDR1 and CDR2 sequences are SNHLY and FYNNEI. CDR3 region: CASSDDRAHEQYF. For the CDR3, the DNA is TGTGCCAGCAGTGACGACAGGGCCCACGAGCAGTACTTC.

The rearrangement joins TRBV5-6 to TRBJ2-1; D unclear. The V end was cut by 2 bases, the J end by 8 bases, with 14 bases between. The CDR3 length is 14 residues. Germline V CDR1 and CDR2: SGHDT, YYEEEE. This chain's CDR3 is CASSLGRVGYEQFF. The CDR3 nucleotides are TGTGCCAGCAGCTTAGGTCGCGTGGGCTATGAGCAGTTCTTC.

The chain is built from TRBV29-1 and TRBJ2-3; D not certain. Germline V gene data show CDR1 as SQVTM and CDR2 as ANQGSEA. The CDR3 is made up of 11 amino acids. The V end lost 6 bases, the J end lost 6 bases, and 10 bases lay between the germline ends. CDR3 region: CSVPGRDTQYF. The CDR3 nucleotides read TGCAGCGTCCCCGGCCGTGATACGCAGTATTTT.

This clone was seen only a few times. The chain links TRBV6-1 to TRBJ2-1, with a tentative D call TRBD2 (7 bases). This CDR3 is 15 amino acids long. In germline, CDR1 is MNHNS, CDR2 SASEGT. V lost 6 bases to trimming and J lost 8 bases, with 20 bases between them. The DNA for the CDR3 is TGTGCCAGCAGGTGGGGGGGCTCTAAAGGGGATGAGCAGTTCTTC. It specifies CASRWGGSKGDEQFF.

The V call is TRBV2, the J call TRBJ1-4, with D possibly being TRBD1 (6 bases). The CDR3 extends over 14 amino acids. Deletions cut 4 bases from V and 9 bases from J, with 15 bases between. Germline CDR1 SNHLY, CDR2 FYNNEI. The CDR3 spells CASSGGWGGKKLFF. In DNA, the CDR3 is TGTGCCAGCAGTGGAGGATGGGGGGGCAAAAAACTGTTTTTT.

The chain has TRBV19 and TRBJ2-5; D might be TRBD1 (5 bases). The V end lost 2 bases, the J end lost 0 bases, and 10 bases lay between the germline ends. The V gene's germline CDR1 is LNHDA and CDR2 SQIVND (reference sequence). CDR3 length: 15 residues. CDR3 loop: CASSITGTYQETQYF. CDR3 DNA: TGTGCCAGTAGTATAACAGGAACGTACCAAGAGACCCAGTACTTC.

There are a few counts of this clone. This chain joins TRBV28 and TRBJ2-1; the D gene is possibly TRBD1 (5 bases). The CDR3 length is 14 residues. Trimming pared 6 bases from V and 4 bases from J, leaving 13 bases between. Germline CDR1 reads MDHEN; CDR2 reads SYDVKM. This CDR3 is CASSPLQGYNEQFF. The CDR3 DNA sequence: TGTGCCAGCAGCCCACTTCAGGGATACAATGAGCAGTTCTTC.